The 27 T cell receptor beta chains reported below all come from one sample, sequenced in a study of spatial heterogeneity in lung cancer. Noted time point: blood at routine non-recurrence follow-up after resection. A single record per CDR3 protein comes from TCRdb applying MiXCR to the 5' RACE reads. The sample lists roughly 38,000 distinct CDR3 sequences, about 10% occurring once. The material sequenced was PBMCs, taken at follow-up. These TCRs come from a female donor with early-stage non-small cell lung cancer.

This clonotype showed up just a few times. The rearrangement links TRBV4-1 to TRBJ2-7; D not resolved. V lost 4 bases to trimming and J lost 3 bases, with 10 bases between them. This CDR3 contains 13 residues. Germline V lookup: CDR1 MGHRA, CDR2 YSYEKL. This CDR3 reads CASSPTDGYEQYF. CDR3 nucleotide sequence: TGCGCCAGCAGCCCGACCGACGGCTACGAGCAGTACTTC.

This clonotype was seen only a few times. The chain has TRBV9 and TRBJ2-5; 9 bases are shared with TRBD1. The CDR3 is 17 residues long. Unmatched junction bases numbered 13, after V lost 3 bases and J lost 4 bases. Per the germline V gene, CDR1 is SGDLS and CDR2 is YYNGEE. The CDR3 coding sequence is TGTGCCAGCAGCGGGATCGACAGGGGGACTACTGGAGAGACCCAGTACTTC. This encodes CASSGIDRGTTGETQYF.

This clonotype has just a few counts. J is TRBJ2-3 and V is TRBV20-1; no firm D call. The CDR3 has 11 amino acids. V was trimmed by 4 bases and J by 10 bases, leaving 12 bases between them. The germline V gene encodes CDR1 DFQATT and CDR2 SNEGSKA (reference sequence). The CDR3 sequence is CSAKIVPSQYF. CDR3 coding DNA: TGCAGTGCTAAGATAGTCCCATCGCAGTATTTT.

The chain links TRBV6-1 to TRBJ1-6; 7 bases line up with TRBD1. The CDR3 length is 16 residues. Germline V gene lookup returns CDR1 MNHNS and CDR2 SASEGT. V was pared by 4 bases and J by 3 bases, with 6 bases of the junction left unmatched. The CDR3 loop reads CASSAADRVYNSPLHF. The CDR3 DNA sequence: TGTGCCAGCAGTGCCGCCGACAGGGTCTATAATTCACCCCTCCACTTT.

As concerns this clonotype: One base away lies a much larger clone, so this may be a sequencing read error. The chain uses TRBV3-1 and TRBJ1-4, with 8 bases lining up with TRBD1. The CDR3 length is 14 residues. Germline loops: CDR1 LGHDT, CDR2 YNNKEL (reference sequence). CDR3 sequence: CTSSHRGGNEKLFF. CDR3 sequence (DNA): TGTACCAGCAGCCACAGGGGGGGGAATGAAAAACTGTTTTTT.

There are many counts of this clonotype. The V and J genes are TRBV28 and TRBJ2-5, with D maybe TRBD2 (6 bases). V was trimmed by 5 bases and J by 5 bases, leaving 12 bases between them. The CDR3 is 13 amino acids. CDR1 is MDHEN, CDR2 SYDVKM, per germline. CDR3: CASSLGGGETQYF. Written as DNA, the CDR3 is TGTGCCAGCAGTCTAGGTGGGGGGGAGACCCAGTACTTC.

This clonotype was seen ten or more times. The V gene is TRBV20-1, the J gene TRBJ2-5; 9 positions agree with TRBD2. The length of the CDR3 is 15 residues. From germline, CDR1 is DFQATT and CDR2 SNEGSKA (reference sequence). J was trimmed by 9 bases and V by 6 bases; bases with no gene match: 17. The CDR3 coding sequence is TGCAGTGCCCCACGTGGCGGGGGGGCGATAGGGGCCCAGTACTTC. Its translation: CSAPRGGGAIGAQYF.

This clonotype has ten or more counts. This chain joins TRBV11-1 and TRBJ2-3, with D perhaps given as TRBD1 or TRBD2 (5 bases each). The V end was cut by 5 bases, the J end by 5 bases, with 14 bases between. Germline V gene lookup returns CDR1 SGHAT and CDR2 FQDESV (reference sequence). The CDR3 runs 14 residues. CDR3 in amino acids: CASSPGTDLDTQYF. The CDR3 bases are TGTGCCAGCAGCCCTGGGACGGACTTAGATACGCAGTATTTT.

The sample holds a few counts of this clonotype. V is TRBV5-1 and J is TRBJ1-5, with a weak D call TRBD1 (5 bases). This CDR3 contains 15 residues. V was pared by 5 bases and J by 6 bases, with 18 bases between. In germline, CDR1 is SGHRS, CDR2 YFSETQ. CDR3 DNA sequence: TGCGCCAGCAGGTCGGGGGTCTCCGGCGGTCAGCCCCAGCATTTT. Amino acid sequence: CASRSGVSGGQPQHF.

The table lists this clonotype with many counts. The chain is built from TRBV6-2 or TRBV6-3 and TRBJ2-1; 10 positions agree with TRBD2. Per the germline V gene, CDR1 is MNHEY and CDR2 is SVGEGT. This CDR3 comprises 21 residues. With V trimmed by 2 bases and J by 0 bases, 16 bases remained unmatched. Here the CDR3 DNA reads TGTGCCAGCAGTTACCCCCTGGGGGTAGCGGGGGGCTCGAGCTCCTACAATGAGCAGTTCTTC. Protein product: CASSYPLGVAGGSSSYNEQFF.

This clonotype showed up just a few times. V gene TRBV20-1 combines with J gene TRBJ2-7; possibly TRBD2 for D (6 bases). Trimming pared 6 bases from V and 1 base from J, leaving 13 bases between. Germline V gene lookup returns CDR1 DFQATT and CDR2 SNEGSKA (reference sequence). The CDR3 length is 13 residues. The chain's CDR3 is CSARPRGSYEQYF. Here the CDR3 DNA reads TGCAGTGCCAGGCCCCGGGGGTCCTACGAGCAGTACTTC.

The V call is TRBV3-1, the J call TRBJ1-2; D remains ambiguous. Trimming shortened V by 1 base and J by 5 bases, and 8 bases separated the two germline ends. The length of the CDR3 is 13 residues. The V gene's germline CDR1 is LGHDT and CDR2 YNNKEL (reference sequence). CDR3: CASSQVAGYGYTF. In nucleotides, the CDR3 is TGTGCCAGCAGCCAAGTGGCAGGATATGGCTACACCTTC.

In its sample, this clonotype was seen many times. This chain joins TRBV12-3 or TRBV12-4 and TRBJ1-4; 7 positions match TRBD1. CDR3 length: 14 residues. J gave up 8 bases and V 4 bases, and 7 bases lay outside the gene matches. The CDR3 bases are TGTGCCAGCAGTTCACGACAGGGCGGCGAAAAACTGTTTTTT. It encodes CASSSRQGGEKLFF.

This clonotype turned up a few times. The CDR3 loop reads CASSESSGGKRPRTDTQYF. CDR3 bases: TGTGCCAGCAGTGAATCCAGCGGGGGGAAACGTCCGCGCACAGATACGCAGTATTTT. This rearrangement joins TRBV2 to TRBJ2-3; TRBD2 matches 9 bases. The CDR3 length is 19 residues. Looked up from germline, CDR1 is SNHLY and CDR2 is FYNNEI. Trimming at V came to 2 bases and at J to 1 base, leaving 13 bases not matched to a gene.

The V and J genes are TRBV7-3 and TRBJ1-1, with a possible D match to TRBD1 (6 bases). CDR3 length: 13 amino acids. Germline V gene sequence: CDR1 SGHTA, CDR2 FQGTGA. Trimming cost V 5 bases and J 4 bases, with 11 bases left between them. CDR3 sequence reads: CASSPWTATEAFF. In DNA form, the CDR3 reads TGTGCCAGCAGCCCATGGACAGCCACTGAAGCTTTCTTT.

This clonotype was observed many times. The chain recombines TRBV24-1 with TRBJ2-3; 9 bases map to TRBD1. Germline CDR1 and CDR2: KGHDR and SFDVKD. This CDR3 has 15 amino acids. V lost 5 bases to trimming and J lost 6 bases; unmatched junction nucleotides: 8. DNA of the CDR3: TGTGCCACCAGTGCACAGGGGGCAGGTAGGGATACGCAGTATTTT. The encoded protein is CATSAQGAGRDTQYF.

The chain recombines TRBV3-1 with TRBJ2-1; no firm D call. V dropped 1 base and J dropped 4 bases, with 2 bases sitting between them. CDR1 and CDR2 (germline): LGHDT, YNNKEL (reference sequence). CDR3 length: 12 residues. CDR3 residues: CASSQGYNEQFF. The CDR3 bases are TGTGCCAGCAGCCAAGGGTACAATGAGCAGTTCTTC.

This clonotype appeared many times. The chain employs TRBV28 and TRBJ2-3; D is unresolved. Germline values: CDR1 MDHEN, CDR2 SYDVKM. CDR3 length: 14 amino acids. V was cut by 7 bases and J by 4 bases, with 15 bases left in between. CDR3 coding DNA: TGTGCCAGCAAGGCGCTTAGATCCTCAGATACGCAGTATTTT. Its translation is CASKALRSSDTQYF. Full variable domain (rest looked up from reference TRBV28 and TRBJ2-3): DVKVTQSSRYLVKRTGEKVFLECVQDMDHENMFWYRQDPGLGLRLIYFSYDVKMKEKGDIPEGYSVSREKKERFSLILESASTNQTSMYLCASKALRSSDTQYFGPGTRLTVL.

The sample holds many counts of this clonotype. This chain joins TRBV19 and TRBJ2-7, with no clear D. Trimming removed 3 bases at V and 4 bases at J, with 7 bases between. The CDR3 is made up of 12 amino acids. Germline loops: CDR1 LNHDA, CDR2 SQIVND (reference sequence). The CDR3 coding sequence is TGTGCCAGTAGTATGAGTGGATACGAGCAGTACTTC. Protein: CASSMSGYEQYF.

This clonotype was recorded a few times. V usage is TRBV10-1 and J usage is TRBJ2-7; maybe TRBD2 (6 bases). The length of the CDR3 is 13 residues. V lost 3 bases and J lost 6, with 12 bases in between. The germline CDR1 and CDR2 sequences are WNHNN and SYGVQD (reference sequence). As DNA, the CDR3 is TGCGCCAGCAGTGATTATTCCGGGAGCGAGCAGTACTTC. Residues: CASSDYSGSEQYF.

This clonotype was detected only a few times. The V and J genes are TRBV25-1 and TRBJ1-1; D perhaps matches TRBD1 (5 bases). Germline V lookup: CDR1 MGHDK, CDR2 SYGVNS. The length of the CDR3 is 13 residues. The V end lost 6 bases, the J end lost 7 bases, and 15 bases lay between the germline ends. In DNA, the CDR3 is TGTGCCAGCAGGTACTGGGGACGGGTTGAAGCTTTCTTT. Its protein is CASRYWGRVEAFF.

The chain couples TRBV29-1 to TRBJ2-7; D tentatively reads TRBD1 or TRBD2 (7 bases each). Germline CDR1 SQVTM, CDR2 ANQGSEA. The CDR3 totals 13 residues. The V and J ends lost 4 bases and 1 base respectively, with 11 bases between them. DNA for the CDR3: TGCAGCGTTGGACAGGGAGGGTCCTACGAGCAGTACTTC. Protein sequence: CSVGQGGSYEQYF.

The V call is TRBV7-3, the J call TRBJ2-2; perhaps D is TRBD1 or TRBD2 (5 bases each). V dropped 6 bases and J dropped 0 bases, with 5 bases sitting between them. CDR3 length: 13 residues. Germline-derived CDR1 and CDR2 are SGHTA and FQGTGA. In DNA, the CDR3 is TGTGCCAGCAGGGGGGCGAACACCGGGGAGCTGTTTTTT. It specifies CASRGANTGELFF.

The sample holds many counts of this clonotype. V usage is TRBV19 and J usage is TRBJ1-5, with unresolved D. Trimming stripped 2 bases from V and 4 bases from J, with 6 bases between. The CDR3 has 13 amino acids. Germline loops: CDR1 LNHDA, CDR2 SQIVND (reference sequence). The CDR3 DNA follows: TGTGCCAGTAGTATACGTGAAAATCAGCCCCAGCATTTT. It specifies CASSIRENQPQHF.

At least ten counts were recorded for this clonotype. This rearrangement joins TRBV23-1 to TRBJ2-7; TRBD1 might be the D (5 bases). TRBV23-1 is designated an ORF whose function remains uncertain. The V and J ends lost 0 bases and 7 bases respectively, with 13 bases between them. This CDR3 is built from 14 residues. In DNA form, the CDR3 reads TGCGCCAGCAGTCAATCGATTCAGGGAAAGGAGCAGTACTTC. It translates to CASSQSIQGKEQYF.

This clonotype was observed a few times. The chain links TRBV29-1 to TRBJ2-7; TRBD1 might be the D (5 bases). V lost 7 bases and J 0 bases, leaving 16 bases between the germline ends. Germline loops: CDR1 SQVTM, CDR2 ANQGSEA. CDR3 size: 14 residues. The CDR3 DNA is TGCAGCGCTAAACGACAGATCGACTCCTACGAGCAGTACTTC. This encodes CSAKRQIDSYEQYF.

The chain links TRBV5-6 to TRBJ1-4, with unresolved D. Germline CDR1 is SGHDT and CDR2 is YYEEEE. There are 12 residues in the CDR3. V was cut by 5 bases and J by 5 bases, with 7 bases left in between. The CDR3 coding sequence is TGTGCCAGCAGTTACAAGAATGAAAAACTGTTTTTT. This codes for CASSYKNEKLFF.